What follows are 6 T cell receptor beta chains derived from one specimen sequenced in a study of blood T cell repertoires in COVID-19. Method: immunoSEQ multiplex PCR; TCRdb's copy keeps in-frame clones and lacks some. This table holds 390,000 or so clones, approximately 87% found once. Sequencing was done on a sample of PBMCs or T cells enriched from blood (not recorded which). Every receptor here comes from a woman between 50 and 59 years old who had recovered from COVID-19.

The rearrangement uses TRBV20-1 and TRBJ2-1, with 8 bases matching TRBD2. Germline trimming cut 3 bases from V and 5 bases from J; bases unmatched to any gene: 6. Germline V gene data show CDR1 as DFQATT and CDR2 as SNEGSKA (reference sequence). This CDR3 is 14 amino acids long. The CDR3 protein is CSASGAGAHNEQFF. The DNA for the CDR3 is TGCAGTGCTAGTGGAGCGGGGGCCCACAATGAGCAGTTCTTC.

The chain uses TRBV2 and TRBJ1-1; TRBD1 is a possible D gene (6 bases). Germline V gives CDR1 SNHLY, CDR2 FYNNEI. Trimming pared 6 bases from V and 6 bases from J, leaving 17 bases between. The CDR3 consists of 14 residues. The CDR3 region has the DNA TGTGCCAGCAGGGGGGCCCGCAGAGTCCCTGAAGCTTTCTTT. Its protein product is CASRGARRVPEAFF.

The chain joins TRBV6-1 to TRBJ1-6, with 7 bases fitting TRBD1. V trimming: 4 bases; J trimming: 0 bases; junction bases outside the gene matches: 12. The CDR3 is made up of 19 amino acids. CDR1 and CDR2 (germline): MNHNS, SASEGT. The CDR3 bases are TGTGCCAGCAGTGGTACCCGGGACAGAGCCAGCTCCTATAATTCACCCCTCCACTTT. This translates into CASSGTRDRASSYNSPLHF.

The chain joins TRBV24-1 to TRBJ1-1, with a weak D call TRBD1 (6 bases). Germline V gene lookup returns CDR1 KGHDR and CDR2 SFDVKD. V dropped 5 bases and J dropped 7 bases, with 19 bases sitting between them. The length of the CDR3 is 15 residues. The CDR3, as DNA: TGTGCCACCAGTGGAGAGGCGCAGGGGAGGGATGAAGCTTTCTTT. Protein product: CATSGEAQGRDEAFF.

This clone was seen once. This sequence joins TRBV2 and TRBJ2-5; TRBD1 matches at 9 bases. The CDR3 runs to 15 residues. The junction had 6 bases not matched to a gene; V was cut back by 6 bases and J by 1 base. Germline V CDR1 and CDR2: SNHLY, FYNNEI. The CDR3 DNA is TGTGCCAGCAGACGGGACAGGGCCAGCCAAGAGACCCAGTACTTC. This codes for CASRRDRASQETQYF.

This clone was seen a handful of times. The rearrangement joins TRBV28 to TRBJ2-7; D might be TRBD1 (6 bases). Germline assignment: CDR1 MDHEN and CDR2 SYDVKM. The CDR3 contains 16 residues. V shed 6 bases and J shed 0 bases, with 18 bases lying between them. The CDR3 DNA reads TGTGCCAGCAGCTTAACCGGGACACACCGCTCCTACGAGCAGTACTTC. Translating it yields CASSLTGTHRSYEQYF.